This entry lists 2 T cell receptor beta chains sequenced from one sample in a study of cytomegalovirus exposure and HLA in healthy donors. Repertoires were generated with immunoSEQ multiplex PCR, while TCRdb's copy carries only in-frame clones and drops some. The sample has about 130,000 clones; approximately 90% are singletons. Source material: PBMCs. The receptors were sampled from a woman in her 30s in good health and CMV-seropositive.

The chain joins TRBV20-1 to TRBJ2-1; D not resolved. Germline loops: CDR1 DFQATT, CDR2 SNEGSKA (reference sequence). V lost 6 bases and J lost 7, with 7 bases in between. The CDR3 sequence is 10 residues long. In DNA form, the CDR3 reads TGCAGTGCGTTTGAGAATGAGCAGTTCTTC. As protein: CSAFENEQFF.

This rearrangement joins TRBV7-9 to TRBJ1-2, with D possibly TRBD1 on 5 matching bases. Germline V lookup: CDR1 SEHNR, CDR2 FQNEAQ (reference sequence). Deletions cut 6 bases from V and 1 base from J, with 15 bases between. The CDR3 has 15 amino acids. The CDR3 loop is CASSFRASGNYGYTF. The DNA for the CDR3 is TGTGCCAGCAGTTTCAGGGCTTCGGGTAACTATGGCTACACCTTC.